This T cell receptor (beta chain) was recorded in a study of tumor-infiltrating lymphocytes in primary liver carcinoma. Researchers generated TCR beta cDNA from roughly 500 ng of total RNA, relying on a constant-region primer. Slightly modified ARM-PCR served as the procedure for the TCR beta libraries. These libraries came from three rounds of nested multiplex PCR. With TRBV1-TRBV30 forward primers and a C-beta reverse primer, the first two PCR rounds were run for around 10 cycles each. MiXCR, run by TCRdb on the multiplex PCR reads, gives a single entry per CDR3 protein. The table has tens of thousands of distinct CDR3 sequences, around 64% seen once. Both RNA and DNA were isolated together from about 20-30 mg of bulk tissue that had not been sorted. Tumor samples all exceeded 85% viable tumor cells. Study findings and constraints: Tumors carried a top-250-clone fraction significantly exceeding that of blood (p = 0.039). Only around 7.5-24% of top clones occurred in all five tumor regions.

Concerning this clonotype: Its antigen is unknown. A junction boundary mismatches the germline segment, possibly from a read error.

Per the germline V gene, CDR1 is SGHAT and CDR2 is FQNNGV. This CDR3 has 15 residues. Sequencing was performed on liver tumor tissue from sampling region 2. Subset meaning: tumor region T2, inferior pole. The source is a man aged 35 to 55 with primary liver carcinoma and hepatitis B virus infection. The chain links TRBV11-2 to TRBJ2-2; perhaps TRBD2 as D (5 bases). CDR3 nucleotide sequence: TGTGCCAGCAGCATTGCGGAATCGAACACCGGGGAACTGTTTTTT. Residues: CASSIAESNTGELFF. Drawing the rest from reference TRBV11-2 and TRBJ2-2, the complete variable domain is EAGVAQSPRYKIIEKRQSVAFWCNPISGHATLYWYQQILGQGPKLLIQFQNNGVVDDSQLPKDRFSAERLKGVDSTLKIQPAKLEDSAVYLCASSIAESNTGELFFGEGSRLTVL.